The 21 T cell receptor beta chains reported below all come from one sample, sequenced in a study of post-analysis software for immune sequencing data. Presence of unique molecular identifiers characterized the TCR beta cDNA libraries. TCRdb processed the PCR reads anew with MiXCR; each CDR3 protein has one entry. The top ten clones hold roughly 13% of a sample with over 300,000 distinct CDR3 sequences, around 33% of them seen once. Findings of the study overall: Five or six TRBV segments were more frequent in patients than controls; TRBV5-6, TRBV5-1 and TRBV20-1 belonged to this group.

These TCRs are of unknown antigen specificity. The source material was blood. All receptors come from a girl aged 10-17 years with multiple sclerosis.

The CDR3 nucleotides read TGTGCCAGCAGTGAAGGGTCAGGAGTCTATGGCTACACCTTC. Translated: CASSEGSGVYGYTF. The chain carries TRBV2 and TRBJ1-2; D remains unclear. V lost 1 base and J lost 4, with 10 bases in between. This CDR3 has 14 amino acids. The germline CDR1 and CDR2 sequences are SNHLY and FYNNEI.

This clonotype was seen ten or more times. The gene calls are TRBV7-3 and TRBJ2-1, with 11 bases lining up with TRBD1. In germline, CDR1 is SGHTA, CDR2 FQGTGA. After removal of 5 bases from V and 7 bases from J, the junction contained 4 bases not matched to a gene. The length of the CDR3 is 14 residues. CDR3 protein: CASSRDRGGNEQFF. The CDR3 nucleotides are TGTGCCAGCAGCCGGGACAGGGGGGGGAATGAGCAGTTCTTC.

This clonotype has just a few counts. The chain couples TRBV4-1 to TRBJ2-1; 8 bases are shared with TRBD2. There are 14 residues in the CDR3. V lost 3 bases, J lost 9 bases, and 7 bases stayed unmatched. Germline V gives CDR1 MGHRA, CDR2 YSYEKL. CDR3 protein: CASSQGLGMAEQFF. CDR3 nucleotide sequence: TGCGCCAGCAGCCAGGGACTAGGAATGGCTGAGCAGTTCTTC.

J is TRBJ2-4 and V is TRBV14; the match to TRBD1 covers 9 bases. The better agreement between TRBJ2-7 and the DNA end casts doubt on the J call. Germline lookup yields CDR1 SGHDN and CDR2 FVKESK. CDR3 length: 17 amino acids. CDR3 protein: CASSQDSSGQGLYEQYF. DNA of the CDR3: TGTGCCAGCAGCCAAGACTCCTCGGGACAGGGCCTCTACGAGCAGTACTTC.

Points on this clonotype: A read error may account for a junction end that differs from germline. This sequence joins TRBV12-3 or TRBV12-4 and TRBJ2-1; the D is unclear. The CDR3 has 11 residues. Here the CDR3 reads CTSSFDWEQFF. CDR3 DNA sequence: TGTACCAGCAGTTTTGATTGGGAGCAGTTCTTC.

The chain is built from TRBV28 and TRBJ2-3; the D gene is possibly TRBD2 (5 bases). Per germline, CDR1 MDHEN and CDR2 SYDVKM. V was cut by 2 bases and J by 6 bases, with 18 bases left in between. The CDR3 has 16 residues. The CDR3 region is CASSLRFRRLADTQYF. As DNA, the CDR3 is TGTGCCAGCAGTTTACGGTTCAGGAGGCTCGCGGATACGCAGTATTTT.

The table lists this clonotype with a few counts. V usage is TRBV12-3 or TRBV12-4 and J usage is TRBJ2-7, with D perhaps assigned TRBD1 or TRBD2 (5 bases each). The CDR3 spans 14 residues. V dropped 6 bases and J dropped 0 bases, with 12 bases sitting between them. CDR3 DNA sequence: TGTGCCAGCAGCCCCCGAGGGGTCTCCTACGAGCAGTACTTC. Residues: CASSPRGVSYEQYF.

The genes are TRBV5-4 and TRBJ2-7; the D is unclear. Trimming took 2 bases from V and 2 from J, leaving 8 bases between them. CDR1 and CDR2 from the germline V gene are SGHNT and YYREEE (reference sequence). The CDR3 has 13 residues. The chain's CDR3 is CASSFGPPYEQYF. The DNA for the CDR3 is TGTGCCAGCAGCTTCGGGCCTCCCTACGAGCAGTACTTC.

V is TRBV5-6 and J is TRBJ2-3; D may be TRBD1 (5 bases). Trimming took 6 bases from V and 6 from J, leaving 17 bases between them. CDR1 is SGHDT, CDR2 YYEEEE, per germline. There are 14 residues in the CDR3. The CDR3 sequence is CASNPVGQGDTQYF. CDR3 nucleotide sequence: TGTGCCAGCAACCCGGTGGGGCAAGGTGATACGCAGTATTTT.

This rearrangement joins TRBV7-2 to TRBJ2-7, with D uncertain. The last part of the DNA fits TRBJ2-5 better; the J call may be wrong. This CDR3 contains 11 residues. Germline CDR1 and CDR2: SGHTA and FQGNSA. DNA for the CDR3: TGTGCCAGTAGCCACGTGGAGACCCAGTACTTC. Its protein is CASSHVETQYF.

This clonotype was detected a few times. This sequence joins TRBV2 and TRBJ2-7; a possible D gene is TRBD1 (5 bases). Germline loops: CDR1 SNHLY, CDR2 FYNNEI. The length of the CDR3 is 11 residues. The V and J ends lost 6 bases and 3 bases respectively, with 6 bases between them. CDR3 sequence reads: CASRDNYEQYF. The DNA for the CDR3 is TGTGCCAGCAGGGACAACTACGAGCAGTACTTC.

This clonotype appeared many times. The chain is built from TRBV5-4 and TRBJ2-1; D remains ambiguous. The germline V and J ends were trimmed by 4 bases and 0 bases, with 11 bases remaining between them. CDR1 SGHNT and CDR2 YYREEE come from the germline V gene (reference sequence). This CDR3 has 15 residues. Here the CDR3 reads CASSLDKYSYNEQFF. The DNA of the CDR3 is TGTGCCAGCAGCCTTGACAAATACTCCTACAATGAGCAGTTCTTC.

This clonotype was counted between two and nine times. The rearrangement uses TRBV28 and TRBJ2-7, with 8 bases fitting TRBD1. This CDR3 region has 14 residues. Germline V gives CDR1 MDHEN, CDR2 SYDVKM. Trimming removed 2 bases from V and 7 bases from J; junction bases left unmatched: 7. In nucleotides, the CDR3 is TGTGCCAGCAGTTTAAGCGACAGGGGTAGAGAGCAGTACTTC. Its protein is CASSLSDRGREQYF.

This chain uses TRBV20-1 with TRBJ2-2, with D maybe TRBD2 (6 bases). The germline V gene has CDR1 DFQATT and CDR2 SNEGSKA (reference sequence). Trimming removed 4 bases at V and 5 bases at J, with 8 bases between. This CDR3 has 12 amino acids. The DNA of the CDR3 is TGCAGTGCTACGCGGGGAACCGGGGAGCTGTTTTTT. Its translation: CSATRGTGELFF.

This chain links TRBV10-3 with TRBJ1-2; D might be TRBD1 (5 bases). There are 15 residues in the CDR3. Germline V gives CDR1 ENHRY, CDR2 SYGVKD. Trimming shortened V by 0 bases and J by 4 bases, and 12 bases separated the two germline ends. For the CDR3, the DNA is TGTGCCATCAGTGAGTCGTTCAACAGGCTCTATGGCTACACCTTC. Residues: CAISESFNRLYGYTF.

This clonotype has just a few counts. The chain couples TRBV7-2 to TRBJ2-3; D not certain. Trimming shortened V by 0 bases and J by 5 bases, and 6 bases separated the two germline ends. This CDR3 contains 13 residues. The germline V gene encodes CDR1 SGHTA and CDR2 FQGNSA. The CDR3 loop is CASSLASQDTQYF. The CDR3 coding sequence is TGTGCCAGCAGCTTAGCCTCTCAAGATACGCAGTATTTT. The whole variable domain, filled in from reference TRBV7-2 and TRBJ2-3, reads GAGVSQSPSNKVTEKGKDVELRCDPISGHTALYWYRQSLGQGLEFLIYFQGNSAPDKSGLPSDRFSAERTGGSVSTLTIQRTQQEDSAVYLCASSLASQDTQYFGPGTRLTVL.

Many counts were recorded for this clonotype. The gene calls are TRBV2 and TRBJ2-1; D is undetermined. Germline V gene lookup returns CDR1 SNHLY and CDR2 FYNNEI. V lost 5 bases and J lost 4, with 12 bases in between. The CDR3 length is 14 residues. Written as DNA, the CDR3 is TGTGCCAGCAGTCAAACAACGGGTTACAATGAGCAGTTCTTC. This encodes CASSQTTGYNEQFF.

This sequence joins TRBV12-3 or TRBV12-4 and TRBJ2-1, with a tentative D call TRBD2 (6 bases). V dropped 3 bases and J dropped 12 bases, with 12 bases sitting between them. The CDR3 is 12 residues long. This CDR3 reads CASSFGGERQFF. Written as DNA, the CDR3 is TGTGCCAGCAGTTTCGGGGGTGAGAGGCAGTTCTTC.

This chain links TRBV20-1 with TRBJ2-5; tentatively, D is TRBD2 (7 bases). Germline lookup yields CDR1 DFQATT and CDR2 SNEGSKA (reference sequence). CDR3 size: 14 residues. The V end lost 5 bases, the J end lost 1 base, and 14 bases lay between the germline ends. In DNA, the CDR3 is TGCAGTGCTTCTAGGGGAGGGGGCCAAGAGACCCAGTACTTC. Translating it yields CSASRGGGQETQYF.

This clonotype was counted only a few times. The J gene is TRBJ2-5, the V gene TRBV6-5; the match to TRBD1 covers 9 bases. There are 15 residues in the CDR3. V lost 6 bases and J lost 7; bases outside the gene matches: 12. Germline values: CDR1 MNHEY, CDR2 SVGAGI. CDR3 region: CASSPGQGRRGTQYF. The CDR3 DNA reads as TGTGCCAGCAGCCCGGGACAGGGTCGAAGGGGGACCCAGTACTTC.

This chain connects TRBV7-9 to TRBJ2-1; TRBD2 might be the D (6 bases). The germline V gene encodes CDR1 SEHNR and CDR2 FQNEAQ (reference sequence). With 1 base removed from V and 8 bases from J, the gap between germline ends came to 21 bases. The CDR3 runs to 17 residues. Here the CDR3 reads CASSLGQTSRMSDEQFF. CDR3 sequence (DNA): TGTGCCAGCAGCTTAGGACAGACTAGTCGAATGTCGGATGAGCAGTTCTTC.